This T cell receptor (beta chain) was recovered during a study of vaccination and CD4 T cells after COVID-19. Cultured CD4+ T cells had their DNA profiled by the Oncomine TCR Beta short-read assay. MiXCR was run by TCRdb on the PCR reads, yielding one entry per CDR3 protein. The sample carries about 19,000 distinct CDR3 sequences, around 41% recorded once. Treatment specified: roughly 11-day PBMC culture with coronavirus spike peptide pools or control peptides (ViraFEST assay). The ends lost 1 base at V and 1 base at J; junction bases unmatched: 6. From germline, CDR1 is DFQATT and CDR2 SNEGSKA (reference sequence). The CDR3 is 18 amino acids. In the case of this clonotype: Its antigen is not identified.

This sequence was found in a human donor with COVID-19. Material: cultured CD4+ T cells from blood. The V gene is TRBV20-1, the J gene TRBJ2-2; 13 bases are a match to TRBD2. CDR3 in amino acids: CSARALGLAGENTGELFF. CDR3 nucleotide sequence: TGCAGTGCTAGAGCTCTAGGACTAGCGGGGGAGAACACCGGGGAGCTGTTTTTT.